The T cell receptor (beta chain) under discussion was sequenced for a study of blood T cell repertoires in COVID-19. This clone has just a few counts. Sequencing used immunoSEQ multiplex PCR; TCRdb keeps in-frame clones, though not all of them. The sample contains around 200,000 clones, about 86% of which appear only once. CDR1 MGHRA and CDR2 YSYEKL come from the germline V gene. V was cut by 4 bases and J by 1 base, with 13 bases left in between. The CDR3 is 15 amino acids. Exposed participants came across a COVID-19 case within 2 weeks before study entry. Material: PBMCs or T cells enriched from blood (not recorded which). The chain employs TRBV4-1 and TRBJ1-1; D remains ambiguous. The clonotype was recovered from a woman in her thirties who had been exposed to COVID-19. The CDR3 loop reads CASSRGEGANTEAFF. The DNA of the CDR3 is TGCGCCAGCAGCCGAGGCGAGGGCGCGAACACTGAAGCTTTCTTT.